The 6 T cell receptor beta chains below were found in one sample sequenced in a study of CD8 T cells in ankylosing spondylitis. General study findings and limits: Blood of patients with ankylosing spondylitis appeared to be characterized by a TCR beta motif of several highly homologous variants.

Their antigens are not known. In TCRdb, the 5' RACE reads were re-called with MiXCR into one record per CDR3 protein. The sample has 670,000 or so distinct CDR3 sequences, around 20% seen once; the top ten hold 15% to 20%. The sequenced sample consisted of blood, either unsorted or a sorted T cell fraction (not recorded which). The receptors derive from a male donor with ankylosing spondylitis.

CDR3 residues: CASSVETGRDEQYF. Here the CDR3 DNA reads TGCGCCAGCAGCGTTGAGACAGGGCGAGACGAGCAGTACTTC. This chain uses TRBV5-1 with TRBJ2-7; 7 positions agree with TRBD1. CDR1 is SGHRS, CDR2 YFSETQ, per germline. J gave up 5 bases and V 4 bases, and 9 bases lay outside the gene matches. This CDR3 region has 14 residues.

This clonotype was seen repeatedly, ten times or more. The V gene is TRBV6-5, the J gene TRBJ2-7; the match to TRBD1 covers 7 bases. J gave up 3 bases and V 2 bases, and 4 bases lay outside the gene matches. This CDR3 spans 14 amino acids. Germline CDR1 is MNHEY and CDR2 is SVGAGI. The CDR3 coding sequence is TGTGCCAGCAGTTACGAGACAGGGTTCTACGAGCAGTACTTC. Amino acid sequence: CASSYETGFYEQYF.

V usage is TRBV6-5 and J usage is TRBJ1-2, with D unclear. Per germline, CDR1 MNHEY and CDR2 SVGAGI. Between the trimmed V and J ends, which lost 0 bases and 5 bases, there was a span of 7 bases. The CDR3 is made up of 13 amino acids. The DNA for the CDR3 is TGTGCCAGCAGTTACTCAGAAGTTTATGGCTACACCTTC. Its translation is CASSYSEVYGYTF.

Worth noting for this clonotype: Mismatch with germline at one junction end may stem from a read error. The J gene is TRBJ2-2, the V gene TRBV2; D assignment may be TRBD1 or TRBD2 (5 bases each). Germline V lookup: CDR1 SNHLY, CDR2 FYNNEI. This CDR3 contains 16 residues. CDR3 nucleotide sequence: TGTGCCAGCAACGCCCTGGGGCAGGGTGATACCGGGGAGCTGCTTTTT. This gives the protein CASNALGQGDTGELLF.

The chain uses TRBV20-1 and TRBJ2-7; D gene unclear. V dropped 3 bases and J dropped 0 bases, with 9 bases sitting between them. Germline CDR1 DFQATT, CDR2 SNEGSKA (reference sequence). The CDR3 covers 13 residues. The DNA for the CDR3 is TGCAGTGCTAGCGGACGGGTCTCCTACGAGCAGTACTTC. Amino acids: CSASGRVSYEQYF.

The V call is TRBV25-1, the J call TRBJ1-2, with D unresolved. The ends were cut back, 9 bases at V and 0 bases at J, with 11 bases in the middle. Germline loops: CDR1 MGHDK, CDR2 SYGVNS. CDR3 length: 13 amino acids. CDR3 amino acids: CASSTATNYGYTF. DNA of the CDR3: TGTGCCAGTTCGACCGCTACTAACTATGGCTACACCTTC.